This entry features one T cell receptor beta chain sequence. The antigen is not known. This record belongs to a study of T cell repertoires in cytomegalovirus infection. Study at large: As its CMV epitopes, the study selected recently identified HLA-C-restricted and well-studied HLA-B-restricted targets. Indications of both CMV infection and matching HLA type were provided by public TCR beta signatures. Study-wide points: The ex vivo response was dominated by HLA-C-restricted CMV-specific TCR beta clonotypes. Identification of carriers of CMV plus the relevant HLA was performed using cumulative public TCR beta family frequency.

TCRdb itself ran the reads through MiXCR, one entry per CDR3 protein. The data contain roughly 180,000 distinct CDR3 sequences, about 20% of them singletons. This CDR3 comprises 15 residues. Trimming shortened V by 5 bases and J by 2 bases, and 13 bases separated the two germline ends. Germline V lookup: CDR1 MGHRA, CDR2 YSYEKL. The genes are TRBV4-1 and TRBJ1-5; maybe TRBD1 (6 bases). The source was CD8+ T cells from cultured PBMCs, collected from culture after CMV antigen stimulation. This receptor was identified in a human donor in good health (CMV status not recorded). Some clones in this sample may be carry-over from other donors' samples. In DNA, the CDR3 is TGCGCCAGCAGCAAATTCGAGGGGGGCAATCAGCCCCAGCATTTT. Translated, it gives CASSKFEGGNQPQHF.